The rows below give T cell receptor beta chains drawn from one sample of a study of cytomegalovirus exposure and HLA in healthy donors. TCRdb's copy holds only in-frame clones and misses some; the assay was immunoSEQ multiplex PCR. The sample contains about 160,000 clones, about 88% of which appear only once. The sample taken for sequencing was PBMCs. Receptors were obtained from a woman between 18 and 30 years old in good health and CMV-seronegative. Both conserved end residues are part of each CDR3. A D gene is named only where the DNA matches it firmly. Not all rows give a size; the values are once, few, many and, for expanded clones, a class.

len | j_gene | v_gene | abundance | d_gene | CDR3nt | CDR3aa
13 | TRBJ1-1 | TRBV5-1 | few | TRBD1 | TGCGCCAGCAGGGGACAGGGGAACACTGAAGCTTTCTTT | CASRGQGNTEAFF
15 | TRBJ2-7 | TRBV4-1 | - | TRBD2 | TGCGCCAGCAGCCAAGGGGCAGCGGGAGCCTACGAGCAGTACTTC | CASSQGAAGAYEQYF
14 | TRBJ1-5 | TRBV10-3 | - | - | TGTGCCATCAGTGAGGAACAGGGCAATCAGCCCCAGCATTTT | CAISEEQGNQPQHF
13 | TRBJ1-1 | TRBV27 | - | - | TGTGCCAGCAGTTTAAGGGGTTACACTGAAGCTTTCTTT | CASSLRGYTEAFF
16 | TRBJ2-7 | TRBV6-6 | - | TRBD2 | TGTGCCAGCAGTTACTCGACTAGCGGGGGCCTCTACGAGCAGTACTTC | CASSYSTSGGLYEQYF
14 | TRBJ1-4 | TRBV9 | - | - | TGTGCCAGCAGCCCCCGAAACGGAGCTGAAAAACTGTTTTTT | CASSPRNGAEKLFF
16 | TRBJ2-3 | TRBV7-7 | few | TRBD2 | TGTGCTAGCAGCGACGGTAGAGCGGGAGGAACAGATACGCAGTATTTT | CASSDGRAGGTDTQYF
18 | TRBJ2-1 | TRBV19 | - | TRBD2 | TGTGCCAGTAGTATAGAGGGACTAGCGGGAGTAGGGCGGAATGAGCAGTTCTTC | CASSIEGLAGVGRNEQFF
14 | TRBJ1-6 | TRBV7-9 | - | - | TGTGCCAGCAGCCCGGGGCCCCAGGGGTCACCCCTCCACTTT | CASSPGPQGSPLHF
14 | TRBJ2-7 | TRBV7-9 | - | - | TGTGCCAGCAGCTTAGAACAGCCTCGTTCCGAGCAGTACTTC | CASSLEQPRSEQYF
16 | TRBJ1-4 | TRBV2 | - | - | TGTGCCAGCAGTGAATTTTTGGGGGGGGCTAATGAAAAACTGTTTTTT | CASSEFLGGANEKLFF
14 | TRBJ1-3 | TRBV9 | - | TRBD1 | TGTGCCAGCAGCCTACAGGGGGCTGGAAACACCATATATTTT | CASSLQGAGNTIYF
14 | TRBJ1-4 | TRBV6-5 | - | TRBD1 | TGTGCCAGCGGAGGGGGCGTTGGTCCCGAAAAACTGTTTTTT | CASGGGVGPEKLFF
14 | TRBJ1-5 | TRBV6-5 | - | TRBD1 | TGTGCCAGCAGTTCGGGACAGGGCTCGGGGCCCCAGCATTTT | CASSSGQGSGPQHF
12 | TRBJ1-1 | TRBV9 | - | - | TGTGCCAGCAGGGGAGTGAACACTGAAGCTTTCTTT | CASRGVNTEAFF
16 | TRBJ1-2 | TRBV5-4 | - | TRBD1 | TGTGCCAGCAGCAAGCTAACGACAGGGGTAGGGGATGGCTACACCTTC | CASSKLTTGVGDGYTF
14 | TRBJ1-4 | TRBV27 | few | - | TGTGCCAGCCGCCCCTTTCTAAGTCGGGAAAAACTGTTTTTT | CASRPFLSREKLFF
12 | TRBJ1-1 | TRBV19 | - | - | TGTGCCAGTAGTAGTTCGCAGACTGAAGCTTTCTTT | CASSSSQTEAFF
15 | TRBJ2-3 | TRBV7-6 | - | - | TGTGCCAGCAGCTTACCGGGACACAGCACAGATACGCAGTATTTT | CASSLPGHSTDTQYF
13 | TRBJ2-5 | TRBV5-1 | - | - | TGCGCCAGCAGCCAGGAACAGACGACGACCCAGTACTTC | CASSQEQTTTQYF
15 | TRBJ2-3 | TRBV6-6 | once | TRBD2 | TGTGCCAGCAGCCCAACTAGCGGGGGGGCCAGTACGCAGTATTTT | CASSPTSGGASTQYF
16 | TRBJ1-4 | TRBV7-9 | - | TRBD1 | TGTGCCAGCAGCTTAGTCCAGGGGGGCCGTAATGAAAAACTGTTTTTT | CASSLVQGGRNEKLFF
20 | TRBJ2-2 | TRBV11-2 | - | TRBD2 | TGTGCCAGCAGCTTAGATCACAAACTAGCGGGGGGGCCAAGGGCCGGGGAGCTGTTTTTT | CASSLDHKLAGGPRAGELFF
16 | TRBJ2-6 | TRBV25-1 | few | - | TGTGCCAGCAGTGAAAGAGGATACTCTGGGGCCAACGTCCTGACTTTC | CASSERGYSGANVLTF
16 | TRBJ1-2 | TRBV19 | - | TRBD1 | TGTGCCAGTAGTATAGATCTAGGGTGGGACAGCGGTGGCTACACCTTC | CASSIDLGWDSGGYTF
15 | TRBJ2-3 | TRBV7-3 | - | - | TGTGCCAGCAGCTTAACGGGAGTTTTAGCAGATACGCAGTATTTT | CASSLTGVLADTQYF
16 | TRBJ2-4 | TRBV7-2 | - | TRBD1 | TGTGCCAGCAGCTCTAAGGACAGGGGGCGAGGGACTATTCAGTACTTC | CASSSKDRGRGTIQYF
14 | TRBJ2-7 | TRBV6-6 | - | TRBD1 | TGTGCCAGCAGTATCGACAGGGGGGGCTACGAGCAGTACTTC | CASSIDRGGYEQYF